This T cell receptor beta chain came from a study of T cell responses to AZD1222 COVID-19 vaccine. The data were produced by immunoSEQ multiplex PCR, yet TCRdb's version contains in-frame clones alone and is incomplete. Found here are around 150,000 clones, around nine tenths of them singletons; the top ten hold 3% to 3.5%. As concerns this clone: Its antigen is unknown.

Per germline, CDR1 LNHDA and CDR2 SQIVND (reference sequence). V shed 3 bases and J 4 bases; nucleotides not matched to a gene: 7. This CDR3 has 16 amino acids. Study outcomes and limitations: Spike-specific TCR breadth and depth were elevated following two AZD1222 doses. Among vaccine-associated CD4 TCRs, coverage spanned spike, with dominance at 160-218 and 743-854. Most donors were white British, females outnumbered males, and clonal diversity was possibly underestimated.

Sequencing used peripheral blood, obtained 28 days after the second AZD1222 dose. This receptor was taken from an adult who received the AZD1222 COVID-19 vaccine. The rearrangement links TRBV19 to TRBJ2-7; TRBD2 matches 12 bases. The CDR3 DNA reads as TGTGCCAGTAGTATGGGACTAGCGGGTTCTGGATACGAGCAGTACTTC. Translated: CASSMGLAGSGYEQYF.